This T cell receptor beta chain was sequenced for a study of blood T cells in healthy people across ages. General study points: Unsorted PBMCs prevented conclusive naive versus antigen-experienced comparison.

Per sample, at least 6 micrograms of total RNA were extracted. The V end was cut by 3 bases, the J end by 2 bases, with 9 bases between. The CDR3 has 14 residues. CDR1 and CDR2 (germline): SGHTA, FQGNSA. In the case of this clonotype: Its antigen remains unidentified. A much larger clone lies a single base off, so this may be a read error.

Primers used in a second PCR of roughly 6 to 12 cycles were a sample-barcoded 5' primer and a J-beta primer mix. TCRdb used MiXCR to reprocess the 5' RACE reads, holding one entry per CDR3 protein. This repertoire shows around 1,100,000 distinct CDR3 sequences, around two fifths found once; its top ten account for around 13%. Specimen: blood. The origin of this receptor is a man between 18 and 29 years old in good health. The chain joins TRBV7-2 to TRBJ2-3; D might be TRBD1 (5 bases). CDR3: CASSFEGHTDTQYF. CDR3 nucleotide sequence: TGTGCCAGCAGCTTTGAAGGACACACAGATACGCAGTATTTT. Using reference TRBV7-2 and TRBJ2-3 for the parts outside the CDR3, the full variable domain is GAGVSQSPSNKVTEKGKDVELRCDPISGHTALYWYRQSLGQGLEFLIYFQGNSAPDKSGLPSDRFSAERTGGSVSTLTIQRTQQEDSAVYLCASSFEGHTDTQYFGPGTRLTVL.